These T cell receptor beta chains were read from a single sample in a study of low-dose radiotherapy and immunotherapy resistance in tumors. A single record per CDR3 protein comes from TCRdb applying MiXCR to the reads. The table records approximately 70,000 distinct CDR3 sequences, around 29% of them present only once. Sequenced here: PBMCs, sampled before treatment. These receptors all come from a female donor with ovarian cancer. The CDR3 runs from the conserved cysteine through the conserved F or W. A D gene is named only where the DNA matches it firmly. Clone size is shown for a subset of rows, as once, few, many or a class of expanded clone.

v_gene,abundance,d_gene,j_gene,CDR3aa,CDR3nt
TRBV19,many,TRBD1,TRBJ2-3,CASTRSTTGAQVDTQYF,TGTGCCAGTACCCGAAGCACGACAGGGGCGCAGGTAGATACGCAGTATTTT
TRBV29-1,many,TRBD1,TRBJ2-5,CSVEDRGGEETQYF,TGCAGCGTTGAGGACAGGGGAGGGGAAGAGACCCAGTACTTC
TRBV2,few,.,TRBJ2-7,CASSDGYSYEQYF,TGTGCCAGCAGTGACGGCTACTCCTACGAGCAGTACTTC
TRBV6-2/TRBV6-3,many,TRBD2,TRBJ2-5,CASSGGLAGYGETQYF,TGTGCCAGCAGTGGGGGGCTAGCGGGGTACGGAGAGACCCAGTACTTC
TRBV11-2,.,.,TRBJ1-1,CASSSVGARTEAFF,TGTGCCAGCAGCAGTGTGGGGGCGCGGACTGAAGCTTTCTTT
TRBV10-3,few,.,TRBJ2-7,CATLPSSYEQYF,TGTGCCACCCTGCCGAGCTCCTACGAGCAGTACTTC
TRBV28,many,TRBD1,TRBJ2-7,CASSLDRGGNEQYF,TGTGCCAGCAGTTTGGACAGGGGGGGGAACGAGCAGTACTTC
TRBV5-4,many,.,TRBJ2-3,CASSLPGRPESTDTQYF,TGTGCCAGCAGCTTGCCGGGACGTCCGGAAAGCACAGATACGCAGTATTTT
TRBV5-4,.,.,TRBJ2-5,CASSLALRPGTETQYF,TGTGCCAGCAGCTTGGCCCTGAGACCGGGGACGGAGACCCAGTACTTC
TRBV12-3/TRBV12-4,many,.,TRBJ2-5,CASTLNYQETQYF,TGTGCCAGCACTTTGAACTACCAAGAGACCCAGTACTTC
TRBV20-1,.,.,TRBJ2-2,CSARAAETDIGELFF,TGCAGTGCTAGAGCGGCTGAGACAGACATCGGGGAGCTGTTTTTT
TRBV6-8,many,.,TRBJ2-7,CASSGVRLTLRDYEQYF,TGTGCCAGCAGTGGAGTCCGGTTGACACTCCGAGACTACGAGCAGTACTTC
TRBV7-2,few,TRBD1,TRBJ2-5,CASSSGTGKGTQYF,TGTGCCAGCAGCTCCGGGACAGGGAAAGGGACCCAGTACTTC
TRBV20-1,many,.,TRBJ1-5,CSARKGGVGNQPQHF,TGCAGTGCTAGAAAGGGGGGGGTAGGCAATCAGCCCCAGCATTTT
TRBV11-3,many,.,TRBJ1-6,CASRGGGSNSPLHF,TGTGCCAGCCGAGGTGGGGGGTCTAATTCACCCCTCCACTTT
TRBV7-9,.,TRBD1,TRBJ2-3,CASSPNPGGAKGATQYF,TGTGCCAGCAGCCCCAATCCAGGGGGCGCGAAAGGGGCGACGCAGTATTTT
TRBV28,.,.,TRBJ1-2,CASSLPSGANYGYTF,TGTGCCAGCAGTCTACCTTCGGGGGCTAACTATGGCTACACCTTC
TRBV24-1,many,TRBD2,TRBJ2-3,CATSDSLALAGADTQYF,TGTGCCACCAGTGACTCTCTGGCCCTAGCGGGAGCAGATACGCAGTATTTT
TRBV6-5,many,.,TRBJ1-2,CASSQKRYGYTF,TGTGCCAGCAGCCAGAAACGATATGGCTACACCTTC
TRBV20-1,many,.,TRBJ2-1,CSAIRGDPRDEQFF,TGCAGTGCCATAAGGGGGGATCCCAGAGATGAGCAGTTCTTC
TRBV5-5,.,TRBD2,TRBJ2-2,CASSFAAGGANTGELFF,TGTGCCAGCAGCTTTGCAGCCGGGGGGGCGAACACCGGGGAGCTGTTTTTT
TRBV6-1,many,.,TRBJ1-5,CASREGGVNQPQHF,TGTGCCAGCAGGGAAGGGGGTGTCAATCAGCCCCAGCATTTT
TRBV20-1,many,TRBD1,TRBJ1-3,CSATGGQEVSGNTIYF,TGCAGTGCCACTGGGGGACAGGAGGTTTCTGGAAACACCATATATTTT
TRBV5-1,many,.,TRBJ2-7,CASSLNTGSNYEQYF,TGCGCCAGCAGCTTGAATACAGGGTCGAACTACGAGCAGTACTTC
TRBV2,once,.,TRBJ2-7,CASRKGEDYEQYF,TGTGCCAGCAGGAAGGGGGAGGACTACGAGCAGTACTTC
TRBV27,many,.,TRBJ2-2,CASSVSSQPPGELFF,TGTGCCAGCAGCGTATCCTCCCAACCACCCGGGGAGCTGTTTTTT
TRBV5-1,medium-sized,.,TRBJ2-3,CASSLVLGQGTDTQYF,TGCGCCAGCAGCTTGGTGCTGGGCCAAGGCACAGATACGCAGTATTTT
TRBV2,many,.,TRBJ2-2,CASYSQVNTGELFF,TGTGCCAGTTATTCACAGGTCAACACCGGGGAGCTGTTTTTT
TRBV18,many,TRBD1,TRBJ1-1,CASSPGQENTEAFF,TGTGCCAGCTCACCGGGACAGGAGAACACTGAAGCTTTCTTT
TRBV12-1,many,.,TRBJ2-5,CASSFMTSGDVHLYQETQYF,TGTGCCAGCAGCTTCATGACTAGCGGGGACGTACACCTGTACCAAGAGACCCAGTACTTC
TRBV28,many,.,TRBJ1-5,CASGRQDTKPQHF,TGTGCCAGCGGCAGACAGGATACAAAGCCCCAGCATTTT
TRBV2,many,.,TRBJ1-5,CASRADGGRGQPQHF,TGTGCCAGCAGGGCAGATGGGGGGCGCGGTCAGCCCCAGCATTTT
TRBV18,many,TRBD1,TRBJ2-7,CASSSDRTGLGEQYF,TGTGCCAGCTCCTCAGACCGGACAGGGTTGGGTGAGCAGTACTTC
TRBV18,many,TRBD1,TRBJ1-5,CASSPRTGDNQPQHF,TGTGCCAGCTCACCTAGGACAGGGGATAATCAGCCCCAGCATTTT
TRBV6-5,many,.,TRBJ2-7,CASSYRLAAAPYEQYF,TGTGCCAGCAGTTACCGTCTGGCGGCCGCCCCCTACGAGCAGTACTTC
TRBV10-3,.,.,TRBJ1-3,CAITPRGWAGNTIYF,TGTGCCATCACCCCGAGAGGGTGGGCTGGAAACACCATATATTTT
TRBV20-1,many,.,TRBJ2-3,CSARDHKGLSTDTQYF,TGCAGTGCTAGAGATCACAAGGGGCTTAGCACAGATACGCAGTATTTT
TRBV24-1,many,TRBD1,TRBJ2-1,CATSDMWTGTGEQFF,TGTGCCACCAGTGATATGTGGACAGGGACTGGTGAGCAGTTCTTC
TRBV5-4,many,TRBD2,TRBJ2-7,CASSPAGSGGPYEQYF,TGTGCCAGCAGCCCCGCGGGGAGCGGGGGTCCCTACGAGCAGTACTTC
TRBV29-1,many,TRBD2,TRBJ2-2,CSVDERGGYGELFF,TGCAGCGTTGACGAGCGGGGGGGCTACGGGGAGCTGTTTTTT
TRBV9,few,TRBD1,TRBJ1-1,CASSLDRVGTEAFF,TGTGCCAGCAGCCTGGACAGGGTTGGAACTGAAGCTTTCTTT
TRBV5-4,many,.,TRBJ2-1,CASSFAYGSYNEQFF,TGTGCCAGCAGCTTCGCTTACGGCTCCTACAATGAGCAGTTCTTC
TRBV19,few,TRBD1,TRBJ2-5,CASSISSGGQETQYF,TGTGCCAGTAGTATATCCTCAGGGGGCCAAGAGACCCAGTACTTC
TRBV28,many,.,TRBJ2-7,CASSLPGVYEQYF,TGTGCCAGCAGTTTGCCAGGGGTATACGAGCAGTACTTC
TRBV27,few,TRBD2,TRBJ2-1,CASSLSRTSGSGGEQFF,TGTGCCAGCAGTTTATCCCGGACTAGCGGGAGCGGCGGTGAGCAGTTCTTC
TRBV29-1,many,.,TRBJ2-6,CSVVGGTGANVLTF,TGCAGCGTTGTTGGCGGTACTGGGGCCAACGTCCTGACTTTC
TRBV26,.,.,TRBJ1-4,CASELNEKLFFF,.
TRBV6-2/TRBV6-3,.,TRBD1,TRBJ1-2,CASSLYPRDRGVNGYTF,TGTGCCAGCAGTCTCTACCCCCGCGACAGGGGCGTCAATGGCTACACCTTC
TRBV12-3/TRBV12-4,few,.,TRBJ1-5,CASSEPGAAPGQPQHF,TGTGCCAGCAGTGAACCCGGTGCTGCCCCGGGCCAGCCCCAGCATTTT